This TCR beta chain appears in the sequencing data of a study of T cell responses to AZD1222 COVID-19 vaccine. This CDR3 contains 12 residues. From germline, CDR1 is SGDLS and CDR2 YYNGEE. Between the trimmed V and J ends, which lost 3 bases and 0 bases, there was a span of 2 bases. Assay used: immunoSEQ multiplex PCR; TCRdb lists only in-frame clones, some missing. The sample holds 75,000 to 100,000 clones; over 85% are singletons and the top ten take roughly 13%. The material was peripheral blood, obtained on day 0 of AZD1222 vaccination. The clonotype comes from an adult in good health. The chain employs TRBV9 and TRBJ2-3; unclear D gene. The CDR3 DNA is TGTGCCAGCAGCGATAGCACAGATACGCAGTATTTT. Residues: CASSDSTDTQYF.